The 23 T cell receptor beta chains presented below share a single source sample, sequenced in a study of blood T cell repertoires in COVID-19. Using immunoSEQ multiplex PCR, the repertoire was profiled, and TCRdb retains in-frame clones only, with some absent. The sample has some 260,000 clones, over 70% seen once. Sequencing input: peripheral blood. The receptors were sampled from a woman older than 75 with acute or convalescent COVID-19.

This clone was seen just once. The chain combines TRBV5-1 with TRBJ1-1; 10 bases are a match to TRBD1. Per germline, CDR1 SGHRS and CDR2 YFSETQ. The CDR3 covers 15 residues. After removal of 4 bases from V and 4 bases from J, the junction contained 7 bases not matched to a gene. The CDR3 sequence is CASSPGTGARTEAFF. For the CDR3, the DNA is TGCGCCAGCAGCCCCGGGACAGGGGCTCGCACTGAAGCTTTCTTT.

The chain is built from TRBV19 and TRBJ1-2; weak D call: TRBD1 (6 bases). The CDR3 covers 12 residues. CDR1 is LNHDA and CDR2 is SQIVND in the germline V gene (reference sequence). V lost 9 bases, J lost 4 bases, and 12 bases lay in between. CDR3 residues: CASDDRLYGYTF. CDR3 DNA: TGTGCCAGCGACGACAGGCTCTATGGCTACACCTTC.

Note on this clone: At one end the junction does not follow the germline gene, possibly because of a read error. The chain employs TRBV11-2 and TRBJ1-1; TRBD1 aligns across 7 bases. CDR1 is SGHAT and CDR2 is FQNNGV in the germline V gene. The CDR3 sequence is 14 residues long. CDR3: CASSVDRVSTEAFF. DNA for the CDR3: TGTGCCAGCAGCGTAGACAGGGTTTCCACTGAAGCTTTCTTT. Combining the CDR3 with reference TRBV11-2 and TRBJ1-1 gives the whole variable domain EAGVAQSPRYKIIEKRQSVAFWCNPISGHATLYWYQQILGQGPKLLIQFQNNGVVDDSQLPKDRFSAERLKGVDSTLKIQPAKLEDSAVYLCASSVDRVSTEAFFGQGTRLTVV.

This clone turned up a few times. The rearrangement links TRBV18 to TRBJ1-4, with D perhaps TRBD1 (6 bases). Between the trimmed V and J ends, which lost 4 bases and 2 bases, there was a span of 11 bases. This CDR3 contains 15 residues. Germline CDR1 reads KGHSH; CDR2 reads LQKENI. CDR3 coding DNA: TGTGCCAGCTCACTCCAACAGGGCACTAATGAAAAACTGTTTTTT. This encodes CASSLQQGTNEKLFF.

The chain is built from TRBV6-5 and TRBJ1-1; no clear D. Germline lookup yields CDR1 MNHEY and CDR2 SVGAGI. Trimming cost V 9 bases and J 0 bases, with 11 bases left between them. This CDR3 region has 13 residues. CDR3 in DNA: TGTGCCAGTTCCAGACTTATGAACACTGAAGCTTTCTTT. This translates into CASSRLMNTEAFF.

The chain employs TRBV9 and TRBJ2-3; D possibly corresponds to TRBD2 (7 bases). The CDR3 is 17 residues long. Trimming cost V 0 bases and J 2 bases, with 16 bases left between them. Germline CDR1 and CDR2: SGDLS and YYNGEE. Here the CDR3 DNA reads TGTGCCAGCAGCGTAGGTCCTGGCGGGGGCCTCACAGATACGCAGTATTTT. Its protein product is CASSVGPGGGLTDTQYF.

V usage is TRBV10-3 and J usage is TRBJ1-4, with TRBD1 matching over 7 bases. Germline V gives CDR1 ENHRY, CDR2 SYGVKD. The CDR3 is 14 amino acids. V shed 4 bases and J 3 bases; nucleotides not matched to a gene: 2. In DNA form, the CDR3 reads TGTGCCATCAGTGGGGGACAGCCTAATGAAAAACTGTTTTTT. It encodes CAISGGQPNEKLFF.

The J gene is TRBJ1-2, the V gene TRBV6-5; tentative D call: TRBD1 (5 bases). This CDR3 is 13 amino acids long. Trimming removed 0 bases at V and 8 bases at J, with 10 bases between. Germline V gene lookup returns CDR1 MNHEY and CDR2 SVGAGI. CDR3 region: CASSYSIGVGYTF. CDR3 in DNA: TGTGCCAGCAGTTACTCGATAGGGGTAGGCTACACCTTC.

This chain uses TRBV7-9 with TRBJ2-6; TRBD2 matches 9 bases. The germline V gene encodes CDR1 SEHNR and CDR2 FQNEAQ (reference sequence). CDR3 size: 18 residues. Losses at the gene ends were 3 bases for V and 0 bases for J; bases not matched to a gene: 6. The CDR3 DNA is TGTGCCAGCAGCTTCGTAGCGGGGGCTGACTCTGGGGCCAACGTCCTGACTTTC. Protein: CASSFVAGADSGANVLTF.

V is TRBV6-6 and J is TRBJ1-2; possible D gene TRBD1, 6 bases. Looked up from germline, CDR1 is MNHNY and CDR2 is SVGAGI (reference sequence). With 5 bases removed from V and 4 bases from J, the gap between germline ends came to 35 bases. This CDR3 is built from 21 residues. Here the CDR3 DNA reads TGTGCCAGCAGTCCCGGGTCGAATATTCGAGGGGGAGCGAAAATGGGCTATGGCTACACCTTC. It codes for CASSPGSNIRGGAKMGYGYTF.

This chain's CDR3 is CASSLQGHSNQPQHF. The CDR3 region has the DNA TGTGCCAGTAGCCTACAGGGCCATAGCAATCAGCCCCAGCATTTT. The rearrangement links TRBV19 to TRBJ1-5; a weak D match, TRBD1 (6 bases). Germline loops: CDR1 LNHDA, CDR2 SQIVND (reference sequence). V lost 6 bases and J lost 0, with 12 bases in between. The CDR3 sequence is 15 residues long. The full variable domain, in which reference TRBV19 and TRBJ1-5 provide the parts outside the CDR3, is DGGITQSPKYLFRKEGQNVTLSCEQNLNHDAMYWYRQDPGQGLRLIYYSQIVNDFQKGDIAEGYSVSREKKESFPLTVTSAQKNPTAFYLCASSLQGHSNQPQHFGDGTRLSIL.

This clone was detected once. This chain joins TRBV4-3 and TRBJ1-3; the D is unclear. The germline V and J ends were trimmed by 0 bases and 3 bases, with 9 bases remaining between them. CDR1 is LGHNA, CDR2 YSLEER, per germline. The CDR3 length is 15 residues. This CDR3 reads CASSQDRFYGNTIYF. In nucleotides, the CDR3 is TGCGCCAGCAGCCAAGACAGGTTCTATGGAAACACCATATATTTT.

A note on this clone: Additional DNA sequences in this sample encode the identical CDR3. The genes are TRBV12-3 or TRBV12-4 and TRBJ1-2, with D perhaps matching TRBD1 (5 bases). The CDR3 consists of 13 residues. With 5 bases removed from V and 2 bases from J, the gap between germline ends came to 9 bases. The CDR3 loop reads CASSTQGNYGYTF. The DNA of the CDR3 is TGTGCCAGCAGTACGCAGGGAAACTATGGCTACACCTTC.

The J gene is TRBJ1-6, the V gene TRBV3-1 (or the pseudogene TRBV3-2); no clear D gene. V was cut by 0 bases and J by 13 bases, with 10 bases left in between. Per the germline V gene, CDR1 is LGHDT and CDR2 is YNNKEL (reference sequence). This CDR3 is 13 amino acids long. The CDR3 loop is CASSQEAGGPLHF. CDR3 DNA sequence: TGTGCCAGCAGCCAAGAGGCAGGAGGCCCCCTCCACTTT.

The chain joins TRBV19 to TRBJ2-2; maybe TRBD1 (6 bases). V was shortened by 6 bases and J by 6 bases, with 14 bases between the two germline ends. The CDR3 sequence is 14 residues long. CDR1 is LNHDA and CDR2 is SQIVND in the germline V gene (reference sequence). CDR3 coding DNA: TGTGCCAGTAGATCGGAACAGGGCTCCGGGGAGCTGTTTTTT. It yields the protein CASRSEQGSGELFF.

This clone appeared a single time. In nucleotides, the CDR3 is TGCGCCAGCAGCTTCGGCAGGGTGGGAAACACTGAAGCTTTCTTT. It specifies CASSFGRVGNTEAFF. The chain is built from TRBV5-1 and TRBJ1-1; D may be TRBD1 (5 bases). This CDR3 comprises 15 residues. CDR1 is SGHRS and CDR2 is YFSETQ in the germline V gene. V was shortened by 2 bases and J by 2 bases, with 13 bases between the two germline ends.

The chain employs TRBV5-4 and TRBJ2-3, with 7 bases aligning to TRBD2. V shed 3 bases and J 2 bases; nucleotides not matched to a gene: 9. Germline V CDR1 and CDR2: SGHNT, YYREEE (reference sequence). The CDR3 consists of 16 residues. The CDR3 spells CASSSKLASATDTQYF. Written as DNA, the CDR3 is TGTGCCAGCAGCTCGAAACTAGCGAGCGCCACAGATACGCAGTATTTT.

The chain employs TRBV7-9 and TRBJ2-5; D call uncertain. The CDR3 spans 13 residues. Germline CDR1 reads SEHNR; CDR2 reads FQNEAQ (reference sequence). V shed 3 bases and J shed 4 bases, with 9 bases lying between them. CDR3 sequence (DNA): TGTGCCAGCAGCTTTGGCTCGTCAGAGACCCAGTACTTC. Its protein product is CASSFGSSETQYF.

The chain uses TRBV18 and TRBJ1-2, with D maybe TRBD1 (5 bases). The CDR3 is 15 residues long. The germline V gene has CDR1 KGHSH and CDR2 LQKENI. With 5 bases removed from V and 0 bases from J, the gap between germline ends came to 13 bases. The CDR3 DNA is TGTGCCAGCTCAGCAGGGTATTCGGCTAACTATGGCTACACCTTC. Translating gives CASSAGYSANYGYTF. The full variable domain, completed using reference TRBV18 and TRBJ1-2, is NAGVMQNPRHLVRRRGQEARLRCSPMKGHSHVYWYRQLPEEGLKFMVYLQKENIIDESGMPKERFSAEFPKEGPSILRIQQVVRGDSAAYFCASSAGYSANYGYTFGSGTRLTVV.

This clone occurred a few times. The chain combines TRBV24-1 with TRBJ1-1, with unresolved D. Germline V gene sequence: CDR1 KGHDR, CDR2 SFDVKD. The V end lost 5 bases, the J end lost 0 bases, and 6 bases lay between the germline ends. The CDR3 is 13 amino acids. Written as DNA, the CDR3 is TGTGCCACCAGTGGCGGTTTGAACACTGAAGCTTTCTTT. It encodes CATSGGLNTEAFF.

The rearrangement joins TRBV6-5 to TRBJ1-3; D perhaps matches TRBD1 (6 bases). Germline lookup yields CDR1 MNHEY and CDR2 SVGAGI. The CDR3 is 14 residues long. Trimming left V 6 bases short and J 3 bases short, with 12 bases between. The CDR3 DNA sequence: TGTGCCAGCAGACGAACAGGGTATGGAAACACCATATATTTT. This encodes CASRRTGYGNTIYF.

This clone turned up a few times. The V call is TRBV6-5, the J call TRBJ2-1; 8 nucleotides line up with TRBD2. Germline values: CDR1 MNHEY, CDR2 SVGAGI. Germline trimming cut 4 bases from V and 2 bases from J; bases unmatched to any gene: 4. This CDR3 contains 15 residues. CDR3 sequence: CASSLTLAAYNEQFF. Here the CDR3 DNA reads TGTGCCAGCAGTTTGACACTAGCGGCCTACAATGAGCAGTTCTTC.

This rearrangement joins TRBV5-5 to TRBJ1-4, with D possibly TRBD1 on 5 matching bases. Germline V gene data show CDR1 as SGHKS and CDR2 as YYEKEE (reference sequence). Trimming shortened V by 4 bases and J by 7 bases, and 14 bases separated the two germline ends. There are 14 residues in the CDR3. CDR3 in DNA: TGTGCCAGCAGCCCTCAGGGCCCTGGTGAAAAACTGTTTTTT. It translates to CASSPQGPGEKLFF. Variable domain in full (rest from reference TRBV5-5 and TRBJ1-4): DAGVTQSPTHLIKTRGQQVTLRCSPISGHKSVSWYQQVLGQGPQFIFQYYEKEERGRGNFPDRFSARQFPNYSSELNVNALLLGDSALYLCASSPQGPGEKLFFGSGTQLSVL.